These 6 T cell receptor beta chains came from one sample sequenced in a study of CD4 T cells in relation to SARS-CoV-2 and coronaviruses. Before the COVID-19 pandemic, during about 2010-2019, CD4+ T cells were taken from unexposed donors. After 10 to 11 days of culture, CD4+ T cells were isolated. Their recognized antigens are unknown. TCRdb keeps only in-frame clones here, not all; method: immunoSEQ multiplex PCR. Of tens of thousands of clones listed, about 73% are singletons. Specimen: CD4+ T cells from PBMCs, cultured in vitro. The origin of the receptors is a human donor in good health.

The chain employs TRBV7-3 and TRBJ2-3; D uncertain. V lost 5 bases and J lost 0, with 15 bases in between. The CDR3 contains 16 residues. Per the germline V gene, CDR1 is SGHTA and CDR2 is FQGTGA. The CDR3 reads CASSPRLETSTDTQYF. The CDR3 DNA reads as TGTGCCAGCAGCCCACGGCTGGAGACAAGCACAGATACGCAGTATTTT. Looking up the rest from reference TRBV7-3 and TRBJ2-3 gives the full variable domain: GAGVSQTPSNKVTEKGKYVELRCDPISGHTALYWYRQSLGQGPEFLIYFQGTGAADDSGLPNDRFFAVRPEGSVSTLKIQRTERGDSAVYLCASSPRLETSTDTQYFGPGTRLTVL.

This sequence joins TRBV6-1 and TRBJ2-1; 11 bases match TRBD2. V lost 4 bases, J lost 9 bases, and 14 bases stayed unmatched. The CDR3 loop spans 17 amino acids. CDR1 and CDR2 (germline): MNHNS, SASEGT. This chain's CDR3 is CASSVPYSGRGFGEQFF. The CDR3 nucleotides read TGTGCCAGCAGTGTCCCCTATAGCGGGAGGGGGTTCGGTGAGCAGTTCTTC.

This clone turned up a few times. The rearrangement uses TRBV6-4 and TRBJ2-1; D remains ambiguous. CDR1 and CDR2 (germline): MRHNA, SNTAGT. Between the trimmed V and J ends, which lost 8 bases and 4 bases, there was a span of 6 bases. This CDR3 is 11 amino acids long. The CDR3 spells CASPKYNEQFF. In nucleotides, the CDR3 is TGTGCCAGCCCGAAGTACAATGAGCAGTTCTTC.

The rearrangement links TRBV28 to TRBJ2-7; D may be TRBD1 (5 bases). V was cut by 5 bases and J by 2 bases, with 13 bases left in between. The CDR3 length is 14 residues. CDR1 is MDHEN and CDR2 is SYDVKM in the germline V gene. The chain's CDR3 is CASSPYDRPYEQYF. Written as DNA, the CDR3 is TGTGCCAGCAGTCCATACGACAGACCCTACGAGCAGTACTTC. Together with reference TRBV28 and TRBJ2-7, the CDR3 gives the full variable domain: DVKVTQSSRYLVKRTGEKVFLECVQDMDHENMFWYRQDPGLGLRLIYFSYDVKMKEKGDIPEGYSVSREKKERFSLILESASTNQTSMYLCASSPYDRPYEQYFGPGTRLTVT.

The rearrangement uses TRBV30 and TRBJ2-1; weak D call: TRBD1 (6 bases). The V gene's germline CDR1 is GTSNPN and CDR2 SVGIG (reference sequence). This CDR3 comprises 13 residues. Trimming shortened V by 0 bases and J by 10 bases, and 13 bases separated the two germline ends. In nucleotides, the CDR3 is TGTGCCTGGAGTGTAACAGGGCGAAGGGAGCAGTTCTTC. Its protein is CAWSVTGRREQFF.

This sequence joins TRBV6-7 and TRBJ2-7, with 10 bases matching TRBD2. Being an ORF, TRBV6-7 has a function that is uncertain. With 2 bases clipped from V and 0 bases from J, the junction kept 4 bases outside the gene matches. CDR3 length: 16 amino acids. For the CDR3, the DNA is TGTGCCAGCAGTTACCCAGGGACTAGCGACTCCTACGAGCAGTACTTC. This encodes CASSYPGTSDSYEQYF.